The rows below give T cell receptor beta chains drawn from one sample of a study of shared clonotypes between healthy human individuals. Using immunoSEQ multiplex PCR, the repertoire was profiled, and TCRdb retains in-frame clones only, with some absent. Here the sample spans roughly 2.6 million clones, 85% to 95% being singletons. The specimen was naive CD4+ T cells sorted from blood. Receptors originate from a man younger than 35 in good health. Both conserved end residues are trimmed from each CDR3. The D gene is left open where the match is weak.

d_call | v_call | cdr3_aa
NA | TRBV29-1 | SVLLNTEAF
NA | TRBV7-2 | ASSSYTDQPQH
NA | TRBV5-8 | ASSLDPGIYGYT
NA | TRBV25-1 | ASSELWGETQY
NA | TRBV7-8 | ASSAQELNTEAF
NA | TRBV6-5 | ASSYWPGQSYGYT
NA | TRBV7-2 | ASSFLGEWGYT
NA | TRBV9 | ASSVGLGGASF
NA | TRBV5-1 | ASSLNTEAF
NA | TRBV23-1 | ASWTIAERKETSTDTQY
TRBD2 | TRBV5-1 | ASSSLAGGRGTGELF
NA | TRBV15 | ATSRNDEQY
NA | TRBV18 | ASSPPVGTNSYEQY
NA | TRBV5-3 | ARVRTGPQETQY
TRBD1 | TRBV18 | ASSPPQGVYEQY
TRBD1 | TRBV5-4 | ASSLVRGETEAF
TRBD1 | TRBV9 | ASSVTGGGNEKLF
NA | TRBV7-6 | ASSLVGADSPLH
NA | TRBV9 | ASSAPGRGGSGNTIY
TRBD1 | TRBV4-1 | ASSLTGQGYEQY
NA | TRBV29-1 | SVDRGVGTEAF
NA | TRBV28 | ASSFNGNTIY
TRBD1 | TRBV6-5 | ASRGTGEYYGYT
NA | TRBV30 | AWSRGGSITEAF